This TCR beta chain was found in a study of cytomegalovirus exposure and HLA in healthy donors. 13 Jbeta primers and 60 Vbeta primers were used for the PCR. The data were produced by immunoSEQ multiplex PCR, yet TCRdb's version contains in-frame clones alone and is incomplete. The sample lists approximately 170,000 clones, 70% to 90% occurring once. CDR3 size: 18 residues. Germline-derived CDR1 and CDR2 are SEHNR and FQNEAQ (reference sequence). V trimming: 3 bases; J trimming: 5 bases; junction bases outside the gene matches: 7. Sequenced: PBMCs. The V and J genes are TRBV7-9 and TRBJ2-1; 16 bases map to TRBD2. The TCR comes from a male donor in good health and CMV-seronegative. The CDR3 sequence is CASSFPGLAGGPNNEQFF. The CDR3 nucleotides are TGTGCCAGCAGCTTCCCGGGACTAGCGGGAGGGCCGAACAATGAGCAGTTCTTC.